This T cell receptor (beta chain) was identified in a study of regulatory T cells in long-lasting Graves disease. On this clonotype: What it binds is unknown. A read error is possible here, since a much larger clone lies one base away.

Documented time point: newly diagnosed GD, antithyroid drugs for less than 3 months. PBMCs were the source of the RNA used for TCR sequencing. This CDR3 has 18 residues. After removal of 4 bases from V and 5 bases from J, the junction contained 15 bases not matched to a gene. CDR1 and CDR2 (germline): MDHEN, SYDVKM. Study outcomes and limitations: Favoring TRBV28, TRBJ1-2 and TRBJ2-5 was a feature seen in persistent disease.

CDR3-region Arm-PCR and iRepertoire HTBI primers produced the TCR beta libraries. MiXCR, applied by TCRdb to the multiplex PCR reads, yields one record per CDR3 protein. The sample gives fewer than 550,000 distinct CDR3 sequences, roughly 15% of which show up once; around 25% is in the top ten. The same data also went into a second study, on T cells in Graves' hyperthyroidism and ophthalmopathy. Per that study: The model anticipated ophthalmopathy a median 6.5 months pre-onset.

This clonotype originated in a woman in her forties or fifties with Graves disease. V is TRBV28 and J is TRBJ2-1, with TRBD1 matching 9 bases. The sample here was peripheral blood mononuclear cells (PBMCs), taken at new diagnosis, from a patient treated with antithyroid drugs. CDR3 residues: CASSSPPGQGVTHNEQFF. The CDR3 DNA follows: TGTGCCAGCAGTTCCCCCCCGGGACAGGGTGTCACCCACAATGAGCAGTTCTTC.